Below, 10 T cell receptor beta chains from the same sample are listed, as sequenced in a study of blood T cell repertoires in COVID-19. Clones were sequenced by immunoSEQ multiplex PCR, and TCRdb holds only the in-frame ones, with some missing. The sample includes hundreds of thousands of clones, around 90% of them seen just once. The specimen sequenced was PBMCs or T cells enriched from blood (not recorded which). The receptors were gathered from a woman in her forties who had recovered from COVID-19.

The V gene is TRBV29-1, the J gene TRBJ1-1, with 7 bases lining up with TRBD1. V dropped 5 bases and J dropped 5; count of bases not matched to a gene: 8. From germline, CDR1 is SQVTM and CDR2 ANQGSEA. The CDR3 contains 13 residues. The CDR3 loop reads CSVQGGLFTEAFF. In DNA, the CDR3 is TGCAGCGTTCAAGGGGGCCTATTTACTGAAGCTTTCTTT.

This clone was observed once. V gene TRBV9 combines with J gene TRBJ2-1, with D maybe TRBD2 (6 bases). The CDR3 runs 13 residues. Trimming cost V 0 bases and J 10 bases, with 11 bases left between them. CDR1 SGDLS and CDR2 YYNGEE come from the germline V gene. CDR3 DNA sequence: TGTGCCAGCAGCGTAGTGGGGGGTGGGGAGCAGTTCTTC. Translating it yields CASSVVGGGEQFF.

V and J are TRBV18 and TRBJ2-1, with D maybe TRBD2 (6 bases). The CDR3 totals 16 residues. CDR1 and CDR2 from the germline V gene are KGHSH and LQKENI. V was trimmed by 3 bases and J by 7 bases, leaving 19 bases between them. Written as DNA, the CDR3 is TGTGCCAGCTCACCCGGTTTCCCGGGAGTAAAGAATGAGCAGTTCTTC. This encodes CASSPGFPGVKNEQFF.

Only one count was recorded for this clone. The rearrangement uses TRBV5-1 and TRBJ2-1; the match to TRBD1 covers 7 bases. The CDR3 is 14 residues long. Germline CDR1 and CDR2: SGHRS and YFSETQ. Trimming took 4 bases from V and 3 from J; bases not matched to a gene: 4. DNA of the CDR3: TGCGCCAGCAGCCAACAGGGGTACTACAATGAGCAGTTCTTC. This gives the protein CASSQQGYYNEQFF. Together with reference TRBV5-1 and TRBJ2-1, the CDR3 gives the full variable domain: KAGVTQTPRYLIKTRGQQVTLSCSPISGHRSVSWYQQTPGQGLQFLFEYFSETQRNKGNFPGRFSGRQFSNSRSEMNVSTLELGDSALYLCASSQQGYYNEQFFGPGTRLTVL.

The chain uses TRBV19 and TRBJ1-5; D remains ambiguous. With 1 base removed from V and 8 bases from J, the gap between germline ends came to 6 bases. Per the germline V gene, CDR1 is LNHDA and CDR2 is SQIVND (reference sequence). This CDR3 spans 12 amino acids. The CDR3 is CASSIAHEPQHF. The CDR3 bases are TGTGCCAGTAGTATAGCCCATGAGCCCCAGCATTTT.

The chain recombines TRBV5-1 with TRBJ2-2; a possible D gene is TRBD1 (6 bases). The CDR3 has 16 amino acids. V lost 3 bases to trimming and J lost 4 bases, with 16 bases between them. The germline V gene has CDR1 SGHRS and CDR2 YFSETQ. This CDR3 is CASSSTPGTITGELFF. As DNA, the CDR3 is TGCGCCAGCAGCTCCACCCCCGGGACAATCACCGGGGAGCTGTTTTTT.

This clone appeared a single time. The gene calls are TRBV7-8 and TRBJ2-1; 7 bases agree with TRBD2. Germline lookup yields CDR1 SGHVS and CDR2 FQNEAQ. With V trimmed by 0 bases and J by 5 bases, 4 bases remained unmatched. This CDR3 contains 15 residues. CDR3 nucleotides: TGTGCCAGCAGCTTAGCGTCGGGGACTAACAATGAGCAGTTCTTC. Residues: CASSLASGTNNEQFF.

The V gene is TRBV28, the J gene TRBJ1-5; D ambiguous. The CDR3 extends over 12 amino acids. Trimming pared 6 bases from V and 9 bases from J, leaving 12 bases between. Germline-derived CDR1 and CDR2 are MDHEN and SYDVKM. The CDR3 protein is CASSPREGPQHF. The CDR3 bases are TGTGCCAGCAGCCCTCGGGAGGGGCCCCAGCATTTT.

On this clone itself: This CDR3 is also generated by other DNA sequences in the sample. CDR3 sequence: CASSLGQGEKLFF. As DNA, the CDR3 is TGTGCCAGCAGCTTGGGGCAAGGTGAAAAACTGTTTTTT. The gene calls are TRBV7-2 and TRBJ1-4; tentative D call: TRBD1 (5 bases). Trimming left V 3 bases short and J 7 bases short, with 9 bases between. The CDR3 covers 13 residues. Germline CDR1 is SGHTA and CDR2 is FQGNSA. Using reference TRBV7-2 and TRBJ1-4 for the parts outside the CDR3, the full variable domain is GAGVSQSPSNKVTEKGKDVELRCDPISGHTALYWYRQSLGQGLEFLIYFQGNSAPDKSGLPSDRFSAERTGGSVSTLTIQRTQQEDSAVYLCASSLGQGEKLFFGSGTQLSVL.

This clone appeared many times. This sample also contains other DNA sequences that code for the same CDR3. The CDR3 DNA is TGTGCCAGCAGCTTGTCAGGTACAACCTACGAGCAGTACTTC. Translating it yields CASSLSGTTYEQYF. J is TRBJ2-7 and V is TRBV5-6; no reliable D call. The V end lost 1 base, the J end lost 2 bases, and 10 bases lay between the germline ends. The germline V gene encodes CDR1 SGHDT and CDR2 YYEEEE. The CDR3 spans 14 residues.